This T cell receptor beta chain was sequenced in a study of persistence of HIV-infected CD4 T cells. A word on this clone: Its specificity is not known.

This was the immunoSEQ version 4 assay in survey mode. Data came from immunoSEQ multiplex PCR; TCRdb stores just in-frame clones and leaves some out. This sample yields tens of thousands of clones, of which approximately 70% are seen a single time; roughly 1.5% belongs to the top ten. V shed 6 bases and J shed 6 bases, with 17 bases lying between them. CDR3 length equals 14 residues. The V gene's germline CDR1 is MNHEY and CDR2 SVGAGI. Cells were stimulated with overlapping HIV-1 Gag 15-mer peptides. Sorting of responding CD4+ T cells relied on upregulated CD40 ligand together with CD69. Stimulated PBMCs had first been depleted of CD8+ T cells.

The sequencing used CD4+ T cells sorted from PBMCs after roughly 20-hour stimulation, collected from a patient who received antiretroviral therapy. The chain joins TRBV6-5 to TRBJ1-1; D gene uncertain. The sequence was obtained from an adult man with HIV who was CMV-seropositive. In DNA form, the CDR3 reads TGTGCCAGCAGGGACCCACCTCAAAACCCTGAAGCTTTCTTT. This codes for CASRDPPQNPEAFF.